A single sample is the source of the 29 T cell receptor beta chains below, sequenced in a study of CXCR3-negative and CXCR3-positive naive CD8 T cells. Study-wide results and caveats: Hydrophobicity was higher for TRB CDR3s found in CXCR3-positive naive cells than in CXCR3-negative naive cells.

Their antigens remain unidentified. Carrying UMI labels, the TRB cDNA libraries were prepared through 5' RACE. TCRdb re-called the 5' RACE reads; every CDR3 protein appears as one record, without DNA. This table lists nearly 90,000 distinct CDR3 sequences. The sequencing input was naive CXCR3+ CD8+ T cells from blood. Subset of the sample: CD45RO-CCR7+CD27+CD95- naive CD8+ T cells expressing CXCR3 (TNR3+). The receptor set was obtained from a human donor in good health. Some clones in this sample may be carry-over from other donors' samples.

The chain combines TRBV6-5 with TRBJ2-1; the TRBD2 assignment by TCRdb is unverifiable without DNA. CDR3 size: 18 residues. Germline assignment: CDR1 MNHEY and CDR2 SVGAGI. CDR3 sequence reads: CASSPGLNELGDYNEQFF.

The chain couples TRBV28 to TRBJ1-6. This CDR3 has 12 residues. The germline V gene has CDR1 MDHEN and CDR2 SYDVKM. The CDR3: CASSSQGSPLHF.

The gene calls are TRBV20-1 and TRBJ2-7; as DNA is missing, the TRBD2 call by TCRdb cannot be tested. From germline, CDR1 is DFQATT and CDR2 SNEGSKA (reference sequence). The CDR3 length is 15 residues. CDR3 sequence reads: CSAGAVREGPYEQYF.

V and J are TRBV2 and TRBJ2-5; TCRdb picks TRBD1, but there is no DNA to check that call. CDR1 SNHLY and CDR2 FYNNEI come from the germline V gene. CDR3 length: 13 amino acids. CDR3 sequence reads: CASRERGQETQYF.

The gene calls are TRBV7-8 and TRBJ1-1; the TCRdb D gene call, TRBD1, has no DNA to confirm it. Germline CDR1 SGHVS, CDR2 FQNEAQ. The CDR3 has 13 amino acids. CDR3 region: CASAGTVNTEAFF.

This chain joins TRBV10-1 and TRBJ1-1; the TCRdb D gene call, TRBD1, has no DNA to confirm it. Germline V lookup: CDR1 WNHNN, CDR2 SYGVQD (reference sequence). The CDR3 is 14 amino acids. The CDR3 sequence: CASSPGKMNTEAFF.

This sequence joins TRBV28 and TRBJ2-1; no DNA is available, so the TRBD2 call from TCRdb remains unchecked. The CDR3 covers 16 residues. Germline values: CDR1 MDHEN, CDR2 SYDVKM. The CDR3 sequence: CASSQNDKGLESEQFF. Complete variable domain (other parts from reference TRBV28 and TRBJ2-1): DVKVTQSSRYLVKRTGEKVFLECVQDMDHENMFWYRQDPGLGLRLIYFSYDVKMKEKGDIPEGYSVSREKKERFSLILESASTNQTSMYLCASSQNDKGLESEQFFGPGTRLTVL.

The chain is built from TRBV7-9 and TRBJ2-7. The CDR3 consists of 14 residues. Germline V gene lookup returns CDR1 SEHNR and CDR2 FQNEAQ (reference sequence). CDR3: CASSREEKTYEQYF.

The genes are TRBV5-6 and TRBJ2-2; lacking DNA, the TRBD1 call made by TCRdb goes unchecked. The CDR3 has 14 residues. Germline assignment: CDR1 SGHDT and CDR2 YYEEEE. CDR3 residues: CASSYQGLGGELFF.

This chain joins TRBV29-1 and TRBJ1-4; TCRdb returns TRBD1, unconfirmable since there is no DNA. Germline-derived CDR1 and CDR2 are SQVTM and ANQGSEA. The CDR3 consists of 14 residues. The CDR3 spells CSVEIRGLNEKLFF.

The CDR3 loop is CSVLGGPPYEQYF. V and J are TRBV29-1 and TRBJ2-7; the TCRdb call, TRBD1, lacks DNA for checking. The CDR3 extends over 13 amino acids. The germline V gene encodes CDR1 SQVTM and CDR2 ANQGSEA.

The gene calls are TRBV7-2 and TRBJ2-3; the D call from TCRdb, TRBD2, cannot be confirmed without DNA. CDR3 length equals 16 residues. Germline V gives CDR1 SGHTA, CDR2 FQGNSA. The CDR3 here is CASSLAQLAGLDTQYF.

The chain couples TRBV2 to TRBJ2-7. The germline gives CDR1 SNHLY, CDR2 FYNNEI. The length of the CDR3 is 13 residues. CDR3 region: CASSEALGYEQYF.

The genes are TRBV6-5 and TRBJ2-7; TCRdb returns TRBD2, unconfirmable since there is no DNA. The CDR3 length is 14 residues. The germline V gene encodes CDR1 MNHEY and CDR2 SVGAGI. The CDR3 here is CASSYWEDGGEQYF.

The J gene is TRBJ2-3, the V gene TRBV29-1. The germline V gene has CDR1 SQVTM and CDR2 ANQGSEA. The CDR3 runs to 15 residues. The CDR3 protein is CSAPNPDFYTDTQYF.

V and J are TRBV28 and TRBJ2-1; TCRdb selects TRBD1, and the lack of DNA leaves this call unchecked. CDR3 length: 15 amino acids. Looked up from germline, CDR1 is MDHEN and CDR2 is SYDVKM. The chain's CDR3 is CASSGRDRGFFEQFF. The full variable domain, with the rest looked up from reference TRBV28 and TRBJ2-1, is DVKVTQSSRYLVKRTGEKVFLECVQDMDHENMFWYRQDPGLGLRLIYFSYDVKMKEKGDIPEGYSVSREKKERFSLILESASTNQTSMYLCASSGRDRGFFEQFFGPGTRLTVL.

The chain combines TRBV19 with TRBJ1-1; the TRBD1 assignment by TCRdb is unverifiable without DNA. The CDR3 loop spans 15 amino acids. Germline V gene lookup returns CDR1 LNHDA and CDR2 SQIVND (reference sequence). The CDR3 sequence: CASSTRTRVYTEAFF.

The gene calls are TRBV7-6 and TRBJ1-1; TCRdb calls TRBD1, which cannot be checked without DNA. Germline V gene lookup returns CDR1 SGHVS and CDR2 FNYEAQ. The CDR3 is 14 residues long. The CDR3 is CASSQLGGNTEAFF. The entire variable domain, with the rest obtained from reference TRBV7-6 and TRBJ1-1, is as follows: GAGVSQSPRYKVTKRGQDVALRCDPISGHVSLYWYRQALGQGPEFLTYFNYEAQQDKSGLPNDRFSAERPEGSISTLTIQRTEQRDSAMYRCASSQLGGNTEAFFGQGTRLTVV.

J is TRBJ1-1 and V is TRBV20-1; TCRdb indicates TRBD1, and absent DNA this call remains unverified. Germline V gene data show CDR1 as DFQATT and CDR2 as SNEGSKA (reference sequence). The length of the CDR3 is 13 residues. CDR3 in amino acids: CSARVWTGDEAFF.

This chain uses TRBV3-1 with TRBJ1-1; TCRdb names TRBD1, which stays unverified in the absence of DNA. CDR3 size: 18 residues. CDR1 is LGHDT, CDR2 YNNKEL, per germline (reference sequence). CDR3 in amino acids: CASSQGPGQGARGTEAFF.

The chain carries TRBV6-2 or TRBV6-3 and TRBJ1-1. Germline-derived CDR1 and CDR2 are MNHEY and SVGEGT. This CDR3 contains 12 residues. CDR3: CASSYVVTEAFF.

The V call is TRBV9, the J call TRBJ2-2; TCRdb's D gene call, TRBD1, goes unchecked for lack of DNA. The CDR3 runs to 16 residues. Germline CDR1 reads SGDLS; CDR2 reads YYNGEE. The CDR3 loop is CASSVAGVWDTGELFF.

The chain couples TRBV7-2 to TRBJ2-7. CDR3 length: 17 residues. Germline V lookup: CDR1 SGHTA, CDR2 FQGNSA. CDR3 residues: CASSLDPLTALSYEQYF. The full variable domain, rest sourced from reference TRBV7-2 and TRBJ2-7, is GAGVSQSPSNKVTEKGKDVELRCDPISGHTALYWYRQSLGQGLEFLIYFQGNSAPDKSGLPSDRFSAERTGGSVSTLTIQRTQQEDSAVYLCASSLDPLTALSYEQYFGPGTRLTVT.

The rearrangement links TRBV6-5 to TRBJ2-2. Germline V lookup: CDR1 MNHEY, CDR2 SVGAGI. The CDR3 totals 13 residues. CDR3 sequence reads: CASSDGNTGELFF.

The chain is built from TRBV28 and TRBJ2-2; TCRdb lists TRBD1, though no DNA is available to test this call. The CDR3 totals 16 residues. In germline, CDR1 is MDHEN, CDR2 SYDVKM. The CDR3 loop reads CASSFPGRENTGELFF.

This chain connects TRBV20-1 to TRBJ2-7. Germline values: CDR1 DFQATT, CDR2 SNEGSKA (reference sequence). This CDR3 spans 15 amino acids. The CDR3 is CSARDPSVLIYEQYF.

This chain links TRBV4-1 with TRBJ2-5; the D call of TRBD1 rests on TCRdb alone, since no DNA is present to check it. The CDR3 is made up of 14 amino acids. Germline lookup yields CDR1 MGHRA and CDR2 YSYEKL. The CDR3: CASSLIFGGETQYF.

The rearrangement links TRBV6-6 to TRBJ2-1; the D call of TRBD1 rests on TCRdb alone, since no DNA is present to check it. Germline CDR1 is MNHNY and CDR2 is SVGAGI (reference sequence). This CDR3 region has 16 residues. This CDR3 reads CASTKGGYQSYNEQFF.

The chain joins TRBV29-1 to TRBJ2-6; the D call from TCRdb, TRBD1, cannot be confirmed without DNA. This CDR3 has 14 amino acids. Germline assignment: CDR1 SQVTM and CDR2 ANQGSEA. CDR3 sequence reads: CSVESGDGANVLTF.